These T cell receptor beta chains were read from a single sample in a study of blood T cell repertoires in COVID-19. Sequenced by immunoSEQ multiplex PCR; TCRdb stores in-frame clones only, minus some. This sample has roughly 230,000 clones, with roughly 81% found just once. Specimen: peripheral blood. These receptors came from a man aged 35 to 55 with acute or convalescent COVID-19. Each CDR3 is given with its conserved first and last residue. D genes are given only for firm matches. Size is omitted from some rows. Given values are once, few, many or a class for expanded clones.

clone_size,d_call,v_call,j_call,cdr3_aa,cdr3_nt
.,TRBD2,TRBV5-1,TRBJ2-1,CASSRRGGGSNEQFF,TGCGCCAGCAGCCGGAGAGGCGGGGGGAGCAATGAGCAGTTCTTC
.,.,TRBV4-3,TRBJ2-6,CASSQEAGISGANVLTF,TGCGCCAGCAGCCAAGAAGCAGGGATCTCTGGGGCCAACGTCCTGACTTTC
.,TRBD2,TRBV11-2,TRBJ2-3,CASSYPLGAGGLKDTQYF,TGTGCCAGCAGCTATCCCCTTGGAGCGGGGGGGTTGAAAGATACGCAGTATTTT
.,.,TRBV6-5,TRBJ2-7,CASSLARAYEQYF,TGTGCCAGCAGTTTAGCACGTGCCTACGAGCAGTACTTC
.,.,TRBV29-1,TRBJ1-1,CSVKGGLTEAFF,TGCAGCGTTAAGGGGGGGCTTACTGAAGCTTTCTTT
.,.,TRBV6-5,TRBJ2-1,CASSVSGTAYNEQFF,TGTGCCAGCAGCGTTAGCGGAACCGCCTACAATGAGCAGTTCTTC
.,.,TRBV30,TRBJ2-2,CAWSTGTGELFF,TGTGCCTGGAGTACGGGCACCGGGGAGCTGTTTTTT
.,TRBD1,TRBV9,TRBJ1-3,CASTPGQINSGNTIYF,TGTGCCAGCACTCCGGGACAGATTAACTCTGGAAACACCATATATTTT
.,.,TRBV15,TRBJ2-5,CATSSGRLLAPPLNQETQYF,TGTGCCACCAGCAGCGGGAGACTTCTAGCGCCCCCCTTGAACCAAGAGACCCAGTACTTC
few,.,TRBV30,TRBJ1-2,CAWSSTAGVLYGYTF,TGTGCCTGGAGTTCCACGGCAGGGGTACTCTATGGCTACACCTTC
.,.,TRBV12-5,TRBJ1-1,CASGQDKNTEAFF,TGTGCTAGTGGTCAGGACAAGAACACTGAAGCTTTCTTT
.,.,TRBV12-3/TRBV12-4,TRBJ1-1,CASRRTGPTIFF,TGTGCCAGCAGACGAACAGGGCCCACGATTTTCTTT
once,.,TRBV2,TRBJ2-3,CASKKGSTDTQYF,TGTGCCAGCAAGAAGGGGTCCACAGATACGCAGTATTTT
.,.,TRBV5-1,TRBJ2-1,CASSFWGIVHNSPSSNEQFF,TGCGCCAGCTCGTTTTGGGGCATTGTTCACAACAGCCCTTCGTCGAATGAGCAGTTCTTC
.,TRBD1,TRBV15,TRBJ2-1,CATSNLRRTGGYNEQFF,TGTGCCACCAGCAACCTTCGTCGGACAGGGGGCTACAATGAGCAGTTCTTC
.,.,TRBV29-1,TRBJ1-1,CSVEVPAENTEAFF,TGCAGCGTTGAAGTTCCAGCGGAGAACACTGAAGCTTTCTTT
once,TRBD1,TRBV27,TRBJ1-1,CASSRDRMNTEAFF,TGTGCCAGCAGTCGGGACAGGATGAACACTGAAGCTTTCTTT
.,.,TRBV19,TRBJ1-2,CASSPSSTVNGYTF,TGTGCCAGTAGTCCTTCGTCGACAGTGAATGGCTACACCTTC
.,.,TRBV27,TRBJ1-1,CASSLWGRVTEAFF,TGTGCCAGCAGTTTATGGGGCAGGGTAACTGAAGCTTTCTTT
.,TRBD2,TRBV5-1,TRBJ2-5,CASSLGGVQETQYF,TGCGCCAGCAGCCTGGGGGGGGTCCAAGAGACCCAGTACTTC
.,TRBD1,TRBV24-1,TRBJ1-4,CATSDSMGSGTGVEKLFF,TGTGCCACCAGTGATTCCATGGGATCCGGGACAGGGGTCGAAAAACTGTTTTTT
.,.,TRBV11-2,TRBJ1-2,CASSLNTLGGYTF,TGTGCCAGCAGCTTAAATACCCTTGGCGGCTACACCTTC
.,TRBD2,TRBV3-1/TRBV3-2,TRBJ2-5,CASSPFRGLAGFQETQYF,TGTGCCAGCAGCCCTTTCCGGGGGCTAGCGGGGTTCCAAGAGACCCAGTACTTC
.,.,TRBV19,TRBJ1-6,CASSIDNGSPLHF,TGTGCCAGTAGTATAGATAATGGCTCTCCCCTCCACTTT
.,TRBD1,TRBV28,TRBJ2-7,CASSFSQGTYEQYF,TGTGCCAGCAGTTTTTCACAGGGGACCTACGAGCAGTACTTC
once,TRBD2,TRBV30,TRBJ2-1,CAWSPPRAGAYNEQFF,TGTGCCTGGAGTCCCCCGAGAGCGGGGGCCTATAATGAGCAGTTCTTC